This T cell receptor (beta chain) was sequenced for a study of blood T cell repertoires in COVID-19. Whole-study context: Donors in the United States, Italy and Spain gave samples during acute or convalescent COVID-19. PBMCs, B-cell-depleted T cells, or T cells were the source of the cDNA or gDNA that made up the material.

In its sample, this clone was seen once. Authors' data handling: From reference gene primer amplification, estimates of nucleated cell counts were derived. Produced via immunoSEQ multiplex PCR; TCRdb's table is partial and in-frame only. D and trimming come from the DNA, and the V and J calls and clone size come from that table. The table has around 200,000 clones, 80% to 85% seen once. The clonotype was recovered from a woman in her thirties or forties with acute or convalescent COVID-19. Material for sequencing was peripheral blood.

CDR3 nucleotide sequence: TGCGCCAGCAGTCAATCGAGTGTCCAGGGGAGTACTGGGGCCAACGTCCTGACTTTC. The encoded protein is CASSQSSVQGSTGANVLTF. This chain uses TRBV23-1 with TRBJ2-6; maybe TRBD1 (6 bases). TRBV23-1 is identified as an open reading frame with a role that is uncertain. Between the trimmed V and J ends, which lost 0 bases and 2 bases, there was a span of 17 bases. The CDR3 sequence is 19 residues long.